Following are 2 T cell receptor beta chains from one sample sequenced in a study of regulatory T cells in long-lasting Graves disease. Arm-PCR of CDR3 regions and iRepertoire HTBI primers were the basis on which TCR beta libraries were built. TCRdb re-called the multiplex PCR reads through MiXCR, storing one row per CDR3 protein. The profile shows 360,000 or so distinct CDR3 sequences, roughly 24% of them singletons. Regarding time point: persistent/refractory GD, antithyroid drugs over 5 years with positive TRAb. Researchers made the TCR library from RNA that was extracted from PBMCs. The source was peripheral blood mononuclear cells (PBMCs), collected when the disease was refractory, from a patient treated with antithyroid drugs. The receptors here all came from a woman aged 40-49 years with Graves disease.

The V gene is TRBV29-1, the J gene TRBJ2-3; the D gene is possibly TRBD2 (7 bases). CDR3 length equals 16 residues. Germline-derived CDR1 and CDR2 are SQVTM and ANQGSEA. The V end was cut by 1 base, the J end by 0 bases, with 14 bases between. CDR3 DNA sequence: TGCAGCGTTGAAGGGCCCCGCGGGGGCAGCACAGATACGCAGTATTTT. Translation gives CSVEGPRGGSTDTQYF.

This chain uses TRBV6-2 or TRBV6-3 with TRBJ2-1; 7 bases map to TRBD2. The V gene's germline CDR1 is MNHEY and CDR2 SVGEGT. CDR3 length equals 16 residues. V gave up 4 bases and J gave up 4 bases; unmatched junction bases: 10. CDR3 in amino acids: CASSFPLGGSYNEQFF. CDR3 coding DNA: TGTGCCAGCAGTTTCCCCTTAGGCGGGAGTTACAATGAGCAGTTCTTC.